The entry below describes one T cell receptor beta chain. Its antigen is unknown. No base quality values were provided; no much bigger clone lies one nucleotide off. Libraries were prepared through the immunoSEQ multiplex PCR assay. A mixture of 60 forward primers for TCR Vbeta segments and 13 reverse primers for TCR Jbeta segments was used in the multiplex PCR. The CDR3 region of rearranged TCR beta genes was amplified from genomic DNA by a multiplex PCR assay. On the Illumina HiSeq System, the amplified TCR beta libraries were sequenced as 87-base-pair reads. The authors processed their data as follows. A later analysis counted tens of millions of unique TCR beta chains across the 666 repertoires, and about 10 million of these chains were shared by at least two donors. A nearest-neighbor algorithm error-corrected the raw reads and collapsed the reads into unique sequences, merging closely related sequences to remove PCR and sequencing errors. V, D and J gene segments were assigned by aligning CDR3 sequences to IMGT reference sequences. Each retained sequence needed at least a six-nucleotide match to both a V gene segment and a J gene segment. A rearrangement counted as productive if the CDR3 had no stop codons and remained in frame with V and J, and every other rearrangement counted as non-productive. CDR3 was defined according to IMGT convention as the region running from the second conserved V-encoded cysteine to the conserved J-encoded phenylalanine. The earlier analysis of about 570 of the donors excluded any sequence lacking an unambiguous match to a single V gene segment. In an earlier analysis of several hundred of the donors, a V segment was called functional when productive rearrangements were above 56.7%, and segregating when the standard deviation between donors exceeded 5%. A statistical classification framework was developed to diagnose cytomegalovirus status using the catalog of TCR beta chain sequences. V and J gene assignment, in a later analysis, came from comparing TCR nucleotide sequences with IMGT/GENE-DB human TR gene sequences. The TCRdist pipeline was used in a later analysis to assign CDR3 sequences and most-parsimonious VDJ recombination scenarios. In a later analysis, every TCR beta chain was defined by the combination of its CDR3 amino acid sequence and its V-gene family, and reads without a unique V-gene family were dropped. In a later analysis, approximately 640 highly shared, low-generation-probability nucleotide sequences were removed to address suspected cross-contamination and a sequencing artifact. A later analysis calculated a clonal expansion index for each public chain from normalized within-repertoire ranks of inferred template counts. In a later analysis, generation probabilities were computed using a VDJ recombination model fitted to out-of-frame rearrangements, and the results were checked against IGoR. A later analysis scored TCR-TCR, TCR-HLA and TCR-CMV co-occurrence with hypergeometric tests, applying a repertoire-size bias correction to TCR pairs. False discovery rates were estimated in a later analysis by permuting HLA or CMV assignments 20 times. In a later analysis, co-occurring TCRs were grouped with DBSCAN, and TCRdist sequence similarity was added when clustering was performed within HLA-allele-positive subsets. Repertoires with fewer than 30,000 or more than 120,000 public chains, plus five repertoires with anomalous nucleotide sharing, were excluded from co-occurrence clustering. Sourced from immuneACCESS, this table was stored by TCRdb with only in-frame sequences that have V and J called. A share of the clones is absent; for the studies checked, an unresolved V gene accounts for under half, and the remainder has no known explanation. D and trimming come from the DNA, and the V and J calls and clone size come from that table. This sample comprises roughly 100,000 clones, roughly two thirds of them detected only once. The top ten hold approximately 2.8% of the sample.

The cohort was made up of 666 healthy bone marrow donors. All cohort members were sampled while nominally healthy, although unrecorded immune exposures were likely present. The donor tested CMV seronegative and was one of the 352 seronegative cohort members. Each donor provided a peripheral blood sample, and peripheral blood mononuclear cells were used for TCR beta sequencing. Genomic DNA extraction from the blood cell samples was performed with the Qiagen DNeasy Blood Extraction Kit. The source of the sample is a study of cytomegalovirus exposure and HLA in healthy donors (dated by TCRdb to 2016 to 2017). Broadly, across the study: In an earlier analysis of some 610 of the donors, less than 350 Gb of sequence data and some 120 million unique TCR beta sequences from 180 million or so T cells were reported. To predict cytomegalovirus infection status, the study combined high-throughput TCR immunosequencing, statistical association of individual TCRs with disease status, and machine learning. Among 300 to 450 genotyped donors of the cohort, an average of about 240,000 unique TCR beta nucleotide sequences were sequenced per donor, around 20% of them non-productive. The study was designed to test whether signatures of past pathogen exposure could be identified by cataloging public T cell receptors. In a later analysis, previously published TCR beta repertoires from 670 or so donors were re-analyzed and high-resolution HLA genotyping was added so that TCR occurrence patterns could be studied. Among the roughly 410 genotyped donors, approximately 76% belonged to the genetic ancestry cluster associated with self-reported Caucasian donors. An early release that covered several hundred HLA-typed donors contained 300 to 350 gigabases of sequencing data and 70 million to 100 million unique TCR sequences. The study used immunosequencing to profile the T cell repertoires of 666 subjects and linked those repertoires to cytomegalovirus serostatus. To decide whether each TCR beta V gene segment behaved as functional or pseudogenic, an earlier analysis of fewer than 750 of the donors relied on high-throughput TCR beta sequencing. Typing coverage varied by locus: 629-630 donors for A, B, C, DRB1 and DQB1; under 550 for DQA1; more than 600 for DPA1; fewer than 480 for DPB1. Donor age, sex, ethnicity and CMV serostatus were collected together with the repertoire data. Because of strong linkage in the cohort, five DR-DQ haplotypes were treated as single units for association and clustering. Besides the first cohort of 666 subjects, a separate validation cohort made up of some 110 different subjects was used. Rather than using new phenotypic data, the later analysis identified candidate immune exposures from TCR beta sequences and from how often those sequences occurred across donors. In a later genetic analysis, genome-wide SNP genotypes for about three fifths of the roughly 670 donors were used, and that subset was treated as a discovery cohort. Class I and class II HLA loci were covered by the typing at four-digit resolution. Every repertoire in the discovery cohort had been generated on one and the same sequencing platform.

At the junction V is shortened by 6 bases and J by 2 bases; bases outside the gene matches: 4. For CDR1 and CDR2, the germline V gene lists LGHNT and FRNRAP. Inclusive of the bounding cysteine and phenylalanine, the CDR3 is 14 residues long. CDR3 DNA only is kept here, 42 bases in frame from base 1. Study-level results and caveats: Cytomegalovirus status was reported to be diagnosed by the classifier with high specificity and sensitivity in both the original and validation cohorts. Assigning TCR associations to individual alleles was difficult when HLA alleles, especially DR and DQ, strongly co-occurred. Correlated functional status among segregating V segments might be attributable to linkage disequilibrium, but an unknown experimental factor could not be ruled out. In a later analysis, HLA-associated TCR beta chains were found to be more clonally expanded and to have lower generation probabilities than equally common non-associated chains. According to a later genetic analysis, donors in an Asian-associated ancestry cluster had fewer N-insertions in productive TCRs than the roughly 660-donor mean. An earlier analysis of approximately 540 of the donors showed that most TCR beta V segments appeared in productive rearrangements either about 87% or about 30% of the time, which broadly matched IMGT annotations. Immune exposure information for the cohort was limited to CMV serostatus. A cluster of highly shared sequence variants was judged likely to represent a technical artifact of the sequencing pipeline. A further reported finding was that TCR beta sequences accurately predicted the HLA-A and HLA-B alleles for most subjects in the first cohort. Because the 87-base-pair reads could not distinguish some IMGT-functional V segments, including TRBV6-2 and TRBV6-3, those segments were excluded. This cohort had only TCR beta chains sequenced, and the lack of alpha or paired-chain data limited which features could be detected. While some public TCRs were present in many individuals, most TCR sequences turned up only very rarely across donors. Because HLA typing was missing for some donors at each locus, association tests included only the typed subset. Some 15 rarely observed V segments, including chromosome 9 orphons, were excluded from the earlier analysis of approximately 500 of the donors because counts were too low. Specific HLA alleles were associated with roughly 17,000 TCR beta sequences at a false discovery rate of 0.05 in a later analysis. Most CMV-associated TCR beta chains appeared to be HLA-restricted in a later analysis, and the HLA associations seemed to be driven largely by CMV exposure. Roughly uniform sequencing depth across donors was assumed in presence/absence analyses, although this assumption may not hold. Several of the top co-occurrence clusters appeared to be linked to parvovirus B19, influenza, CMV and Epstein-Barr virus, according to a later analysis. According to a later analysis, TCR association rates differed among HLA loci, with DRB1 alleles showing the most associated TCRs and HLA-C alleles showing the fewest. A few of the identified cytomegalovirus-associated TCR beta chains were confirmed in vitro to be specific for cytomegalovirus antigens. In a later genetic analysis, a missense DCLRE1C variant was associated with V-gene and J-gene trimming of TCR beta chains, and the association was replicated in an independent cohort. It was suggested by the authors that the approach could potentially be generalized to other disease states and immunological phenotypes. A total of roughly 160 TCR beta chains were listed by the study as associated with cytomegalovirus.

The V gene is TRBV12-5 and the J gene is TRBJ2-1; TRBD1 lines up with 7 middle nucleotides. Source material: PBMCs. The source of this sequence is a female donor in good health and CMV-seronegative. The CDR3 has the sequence CASGKGQTYNEQFF. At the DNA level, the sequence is TGTGCTAGTGGCAAGGGACAGACCTACAATGAGCAGTTCTTC.